The 23 T cell receptor beta chains in this list originate from one sample, sequenced in a study of blood T cells in healthy people across ages. The second PCR ran about 7 to 12 cycles with a sample-barcoded 5' primer and J-beta primers. TCRdb called the 5' RACE reads again in MiXCR, with one record for every CDR3 protein. The sample consists of hundreds of thousands of distinct CDR3 sequences, nearly 60% of them appearing once. The source material was blood. The receptors originated from a man younger than 45 in good health.

In this sample, this clonotype turned up a few times. This chain links TRBV6-1 with TRBJ2-7, with D hard to call. CDR1 is MNHNS and CDR2 is SASEGT in the germline V gene. This CDR3 is built from 10 residues. V lost 10 bases to trimming and J lost 3 bases, with 7 bases between them. The CDR3 protein is CATSDYEQYF. The CDR3 nucleotides are TGTGCCACCTCAGACTACGAGCAGTACTTC.

This clonotype occurred a few times. CDR3 nucleotides: TGTGCCAGCAGTTTTATGGGGGCCAACGTCCTGACTTTC. Translating gives CASSFMGANVLTF. The chain combines TRBV12-3 or TRBV12-4 with TRBJ2-6; D is uncertain. The V gene lost 3 bases and the J gene lost 4 bases, with 4 bases spanning the gap. The CDR3 has 13 residues.

This chain connects TRBV4-2 to TRBJ2-6; D remains ambiguous. V was clipped by 0 bases and J by 2 bases, with 8 bases between them. Germline V CDR1 and CDR2: LGHNA, YNFKEQ. The CDR3 contains 16 residues. The CDR3 DNA reads TGTGCCAGCAGCCAAGAGAGAGGCCCTGGGGCCAACGTCCTGACTTTC. Encoded protein: CASSQERGPGANVLTF.

The sample holds many counts of this clonotype. The chain couples TRBV9 to TRBJ1-2; D may be TRBD1 (6 bases). This CDR3 has 15 amino acids. Between the trimmed V and J ends, which lost 0 bases and 3 bases, there was a span of 12 bases. Germline CDR1 reads SGDLS; CDR2 reads YYNGEE. CDR3 nucleotide sequence: TGTGCCAGCAGCGTAGGACAGGCTATCGACTATGGCTACACCTTC. Translation gives CASSVGQAIDYGYTF.

This chain uses TRBV7-2 with TRBJ2-3; 10 bases align to TRBD2. With V trimmed by 3 bases and J by 5 bases, 8 bases remained unmatched. This CDR3 contains 16 residues. Germline V gene lookup returns CDR1 SGHTA and CDR2 FQGNSA. The CDR3 coding sequence is TGTGCCAGCAGCTTTCCTCTAGCGGGAGTCGAAGATACGCAGTATTTT. Its translation is CASSFPLAGVEDTQYF.

The chain recombines TRBV7-2 with TRBJ2-5, with D maybe TRBD1 (6 bases). V was pared by 3 bases and J by 2 bases, with 13 bases between. The V gene's germline CDR1 is SGHTA and CDR2 FQGNSA. The CDR3 spans 15 residues. CDR3 sequence: CASSFSGTLQETQYF. DNA for the CDR3: TGTGCCAGCAGCTTCTCCGGGACACTACAAGAGACCCAGTACTTC.

This clonotype has a handful of counts. This chain connects TRBV7-2 to TRBJ2-7; 8 bases line up with TRBD2. Germline values: CDR1 SGHTA, CDR2 FQGNSA. After removal of 4 bases from V and 0 bases from J, the junction contained 2 bases not matched to a gene. This CDR3 is built from 14 residues. This chain's CDR3 is CASSSTSVSYEQYF. CDR3 in DNA: TGTGCCAGCAGCTCGACTAGCGTCTCCTACGAGCAGTACTTC.

The V gene is TRBV5-1, the J gene TRBJ2-3, with D maybe TRBD1 (6 bases). Between the trimmed V and J ends, which lost 4 bases and 2 bases, there was a span of 17 bases. The CDR3 covers 16 residues. Germline V gives CDR1 SGHRS, CDR2 YFSETQ. The DNA of the CDR3 is TGCGCCAGCAGCCACAACCACAGGGTACACACAGATACGCAGTATTTT. Its protein is CASSHNHRVHTDTQYF.

The chain employs TRBV20-1 and TRBJ1-2; D remains ambiguous. The CDR3 sequence is 15 residues long. V was pared by 4 bases and J by 5 bases, with 20 bases between. Germline V gene sequence: CDR1 DFQATT, CDR2 SNEGSKA (reference sequence). As DNA, the CDR3 is TGCAGTGCTAATCCCGGACGGGGATTAGATTATGGCTACACCTTC. Residues: CSANPGRGLDYGYTF.

About this clonotype itself: The junction departs from germline at one end; a sequencing error may be responsible. The J gene is TRBJ1-2, the V gene TRBV25-1, with unresolved D. The CDR3 spans 15 residues. From germline, CDR1 is MGHDK and CDR2 SYGVNS. CDR3 sequence (DNA): TGTGCCTGCAGTGTCTCCGGTCCAGGTAGCTATGGCTACACCTTC. Residues: CACSVSGPGSYGYTF.

This clonotype has only a few counts. The rearrangement uses TRBV11-2 and TRBJ2-1; D gene unclear. Trimming removed 3 bases at V and 9 bases at J, with 9 bases between. The CDR3 is made up of 12 amino acids. Germline lookup yields CDR1 SGHAT and CDR2 FQNNGV. The CDR3 DNA follows: TGTGCCAGCAGCTTGGCCGCCGGTGAGCAGTTCTTC. Translation gives CASSLAAGEQFF.

V is TRBV5-5 and J is TRBJ2-6; possibly TRBD2 for D (5 bases). The germline V gene has CDR1 SGHKS and CDR2 YYEKEE (reference sequence). V was shortened by 0 bases and J by 0 bases, with 10 bases between the two germline ends. The CDR3 runs to 17 residues. CDR3: CASSLAFGDSGANVLTF. The CDR3, as DNA: TGTGCCAGCAGCTTGGCCTTCGGGGACTCTGGGGCCAACGTCCTGACTTTC.

This clonotype was observed a few times. DNA of the CDR3: TGTGCCAGCAGCTTAGGGGGACTCACTGAAGCTTTCTTT. Amino acid sequence: CASSLGGLTEAFF. The rearrangement uses TRBV7-9 and TRBJ1-1, with D perhaps matching TRBD1 (5 bases). Germline V gene lookup returns CDR1 SEHNR and CDR2 FQNEAQ (reference sequence). This CDR3 has 13 residues. V was pared by 1 base and J by 4 bases, with 7 bases between.

V and J are TRBV7-8 and TRBJ2-7; D perhaps matches TRBD1 (5 bases). The J call is uncertain, as TRBJ2-5 better fits the DNA end. Germline assignment: CDR1 SGHVS and CDR2 FQNEAQ. The CDR3 is 17 residues long. CDR3 nucleotide sequence: TGTGCCAGCAGCTCACGCCTTCAGGGCAGGTTAGGGGAGACCCAGTACTTC. It is translated as CASSSRLQGRLGETQYF.

This sequence joins TRBV5-1 and TRBJ1-1; a weak D match, TRBD1 (6 bases). The CDR3 runs to 14 residues. CDR1 SGHRS and CDR2 YFSETQ come from the germline V gene. V lost 5 bases and J 1 base, leaving 12 bases between the germline ends. The CDR3 nucleotides read TGCGCCAGCAGGTTACAGGGAACGAACACTGAAGCTTTCTTT. Residues: CASRLQGTNTEAFF.

A few counts support this clonotype. The chain is built from TRBV10-3 and TRBJ2-5; weak D call: TRBD1 (5 bases). The DNA end is a closer match to TRBJ2-7, so the J assignment may be wrong. The CDR3 totals 14 residues. Germline values: CDR1 ENHRY, CDR2 SYGVKD. CDR3 residues: CAISTTDALDEQYF. The CDR3 DNA sequence: TGTGCCATCAGCACGACAGACGCGTTGGACGAGCAGTACTTC.

The chain joins TRBV10-3 to TRBJ1-1, with D possibly TRBD1 on 5 matching bases. Germline V gene data show CDR1 as ENHRY and CDR2 as SYGVKD. This CDR3 has 13 amino acids. The V gene lost 6 bases and the J gene lost 1 base, with 9 bases spanning the gap. The CDR3 bases are TGTGCCATCAGGAATCAGGGGAACACTGAAGCTTTCTTT. Translated: CAIRNQGNTEAFF.

This clonotype was observed a single time. The chain couples TRBV7-2 to TRBJ2-1; TRBD2 agrees at 8 bases. J gave up 3 bases and V 2 bases, and 6 bases lay outside the gene matches. Germline V lookup: CDR1 SGHTA, CDR2 FQGNSA. This CDR3 contains 16 residues. The CDR3 DNA follows: TGTGCCAGCAGCTTAACGGGGGGGGCAATCTACAATGAGCAGTTCTTC. Translation gives CASSLTGGAIYNEQFF.

This clonotype was counted a few times. The J gene is TRBJ1-2, the V gene TRBV6-1, with TRBD1 identical over 8 bases. Germline V lookup: CDR1 MNHNS, CDR2 SASEGT. The CDR3 is 18 amino acids. The ends lost 2 bases at V and 4 bases at J; junction bases unmatched: 15. As DNA, the CDR3 is TGTGCCAGCAGTGAAAACCGTGGGACAGGACCACGTCTCTATGGCTACACCTTC. Protein product: CASSENRGTGPRLYGYTF.

This clonotype has just a few counts. The chain combines TRBV18 with TRBJ2-5, with TRBD2 matching 15 bases. In germline, CDR1 is KGHSH, CDR2 LQKENI. The junction had 8 bases not matched to a gene; V was cut back by 3 bases and J by 0 bases. The CDR3 runs 19 residues. The CDR3 is CASSPGTSGRQQYQETQYF. Here the CDR3 DNA reads TGTGCCAGCTCACCTGGGACTAGCGGGAGGCAACAGTACCAAGAGACCCAGTACTTC.

V usage is TRBV6-1 and J usage is TRBJ2-1; 8 bases are shared with TRBD2. The germline gives CDR1 MNHNS, CDR2 SASEGT. V was clipped by 6 bases and J by 7 bases; unmatched bases: 8. The CDR3 spans 14 residues. Written as DNA, the CDR3 is TGTGCCAGCAGGGCGGGGGGCTCTCGGAATGAGCAGTTCTTC. It is translated as CASRAGGSRNEQFF.

J is TRBJ2-5 and V is TRBV24-1; TRBD2 matches at 7 bases. The germline V gene encodes CDR1 KGHDR and CDR2 SFDVKD. This CDR3 is 10 amino acids long. Trimming removed 9 bases from V and 7 bases from J; junction bases left unmatched: 1. In nucleotides, the CDR3 is TGTGCCACCTGCGGGAGGACCCAGTACTTC. It encodes CATCGRTQYF.

This clonotype was counted once. At one end the junction does not follow the germline gene, possibly because of a read error. This chain connects TRBV10-3 to TRBJ2-1; perhaps TRBD2 as D (6 bases). The germline CDR1 and CDR2 sequences are ENHRY and SYGVKD. The CDR3 runs to 16 residues. CDR3 coding DNA: TGTGCCATCAGTGGCGCGGGGCGGGACCGGTACAATGAGCAGTCCTTC. It codes for CAISGAGRDRYNEQSF.